These T cell receptor beta chains were read from a single sample in a study of early T cells in non-severe SARS-CoV-2 infection. MiXCR, applied by TCRdb to the 5' RACE reads, yields one record per CDR3 protein. The sample carries 30,000 to 35,000 distinct CDR3 sequences, around 4.3% recorded once. Sequencing input: whole blood. The source of these receptors is an adult who was a healthcare worker with PCR-confirmed SARS-CoV-2 infection or an uninfected control (not recorded which). Each CDR3 is given with its conserved first and last residue. A D gene is named only where the DNA matches it firmly. Size values are once, few and many counts, or a class for expanded clones, and some rows have none.

cdr3_nt,cdr3_aa,clone_size,j_call,d_call,v_call
TGTGCCAGCAGTCGCGAGATGAACACTGAAGCTTTCTTT,CASSREMNTEAFF,many,TRBJ1-1,NA,TRBV6-2/TRBV6-3
TGTGCCAGCAGTTCCCCCGCCGGGACAGAGTTATATAGCAATCAGCCCCAGCATTTT,CASSSPAGTELYSNQPQHF,many,TRBJ1-5,TRBD1,TRBV28
TGTGCCAGCAAAAGCAGCGGGGGGGCCACCGGGGAGCTGTTTTTT,CASKSSGGATGELFF,NA,TRBJ2-2,TRBD2,TRBV2
TGTGCCAGCTCACCCCTTCGGACAGGGGGTGGCTACACCTTC,CASSPLRTGGGYTF,NA,TRBJ1-2,TRBD1,TRBV18
TGCGCCAGCAGCCAAGAGGCCAGGGGCCTCTCCTACGAGCAGTACTTC,CASSQEARGLSYEQYF,many,TRBJ2-7,NA,TRBV4-3
TGTGCCAGCACCGGGGATAACAATCAGCCCCAGCATTTT,CASTGDNNQPQHF,many,TRBJ1-5,NA,TRBV6-6
TGTGCCACCAGCAGAGAGGGGGGTACAGCTGAAGCTTTCTTT,CATSREGGTAEAFF,many,TRBJ1-1,NA,TRBV15
TGTGCCAGCAGCTTTCGATCCGGGACAGCTATCTACGAGCAGTACTTC,CASSFRSGTAIYEQYF,many,TRBJ2-7,TRBD1,TRBV5-6
TGTGCCAGCAGCGGGGGTAAATATACGCAGTATTTT,CASSGGKYTQYF,many,TRBJ2-3,NA,TRBV9
TGTGCCAGTGGACAGCTCTACGAGCAGTACTTC,CASGQLYEQYF,many,TRBJ2-7,NA,TRBV27
TGCGCCAGCAGCTTGGGTCAGGGCTCGGGAGATACGCAGTATTTT,CASSLGQGSGDTQYF,NA,TRBJ2-3,NA,TRBV5-1
TGCAGCGTTTCAATTGGGGGAACCGGGGAGCTGTTTTTT,CSVSIGGTGELFF,many,TRBJ2-2,NA,TRBV29-1
TGCAGCGCCCCGACAGGGTCGAACACTGAAGCTTTCTTT,CSAPTGSNTEAFF,many,TRBJ1-1,TRBD1,TRBV29-1
TGTGCCAGCGGGGAGGACAGGGTAACTGAAGCTTTCTTT,CASGEDRVTEAFF,many,TRBJ1-1,TRBD1,TRBV2
TGTGCCACCAGCAGAGGGGGGGCGGGAAGCTCCTACGAGCAGTACTTC,CATSRGGAGSSYEQYF,many,TRBJ2-7,NA,TRBV15
TGTGCCAGCAGTTTGAGGCAGGGGGGCCCCAGCGCCACCTTC,CASSLRQGGPSATF,many,TRBJ1-2,TRBD1,TRBV12-3/TRBV12-4
TGTGCCAGCAGCTTGGCCAGATTCATGAACACTGAAGCTTTCTTT,CASSLARFMNTEAFF,few,TRBJ1-1,NA,TRBV7-9
TGTGCCAGCAGCTTGGACAGCTATAGCAATCAGCCCCAGCATTTT,CASSLDSYSNQPQHF,once,TRBJ1-5,NA,TRBV5-6
TGTGCCACCACAAGCGGGAGGGCACCCTACGAGCAGTACTTC,CATTSGRAPYEQYF,many,TRBJ2-7,TRBD2,TRBV10-3
TGTGCCAGTTATGTGGGGCAGGGAGAATGCTACGAGCAGTACTTC,CASYVGQGECYEQYF,few,TRBJ2-7,NA,TRBV5-3
TGTGCCAGCAGAGGAACGGAGATTTACACTGAAGCTTTCTTT,CASRGTEIYTEAFF,many,TRBJ1-1,NA,TRBV7-2
TGTGCCAGCAGCCTTCCGGGACAGGAGGATACGCAGTATTTT,CASSLPGQEDTQYF,many,TRBJ2-3,TRBD1,TRBV3-1
TGCGCCAGCAGCTACGCCCCGGGACAGATGGCAGAGACCCAGTACTTC,CASSYAPGQMAETQYF,many,TRBJ2-5,TRBD1,TRBV5-1
TGCAGTGCTAGAGATCCGGGGTTCATTCAGTACTTC,CSARDPGFIQYF,many,TRBJ2-4,NA,TRBV20-1
TGTGCCAGCAGTGAAGTCGAGAACGGAAAACTGTTTTTT,CASSEVENGKLFF,NA,TRBJ1-4,NA,TRBV6-4
TGTGCCAGCAGCCAAGAATTCAATGAGCAGTTCTTC,CASSQEFNEQFF,many,TRBJ2-1,NA,TRBV14
TGTGCCAGCAACGTCGTCTTGAACACTGAAGCTTTCTTT,CASNVVLNTEAFF,few,TRBJ1-1,NA,TRBV7-9
TGTGCCAGCCACCCCACTTGGATCAGACCAAGCTCCTACAATGAGCAGTTCTTC,CASHPTWIRPSSYNEQFF,few,TRBJ2-1,NA,TRBV6-1
TGTGCCAGCAGTTCCAACTCCGGGACAGTCGATGGCTACACCTTC,CASSSNSGTVDGYTF,many,TRBJ1-2,TRBD1,TRBV6-2/TRBV6-3
TGCAGTGCTAGCGGGCATAACTACGAGCAGTACTTC,CSASGHNYEQYF,many,TRBJ2-7,NA,TRBV20-1
TGTGCCAGCAAGGGGACTACCTCCTACAATGAGCAGTTCTTC,CASKGTTSYNEQFF,many,TRBJ2-1,TRBD2,TRBV28
TGTGCCAGCAGCTTCCGGACAGGGGGCGAAGAGCAGTACTTC,CASSFRTGGEEQYF,many,TRBJ2-7,TRBD1,TRBV7-8
TGCAGTGCTCCTCCGACTAGCGGTCACCTAGATACGCAGTATTTT,CSAPPTSGHLDTQYF,many,TRBJ2-3,TRBD2,TRBV20-1
TGTGCCAGCAGTTACGGCAGGGGGCTTGCAGATACGCAGTATTTT,CASSYGRGLADTQYF,many,TRBJ2-3,TRBD1,TRBV6-6
TGTGCCAGCAGCGGAAAGGGACTTTTTTACGAGCAGTACTTC,CASSGKGLFYEQYF,many,TRBJ2-7,NA,TRBV7-9
TGTGCCAGCTCACCTCCCAGCCTGAACACTGAAGCTTTCTTT,CASSPPSLNTEAFF,many,TRBJ1-1,NA,TRBV18
TGTGCCAGCAGCTTACGGCTAGCGGGCGGCATAGATACGCAGTATTTT,CASSLRLAGGIDTQYF,many,TRBJ2-3,TRBD2,TRBV7-9
TGTGCCAGCAGCCCCACAGGGGGCGCCGGCTCTGGAAACACCATATATTTT,CASSPTGGAGSGNTIYF,many,TRBJ1-3,TRBD1,TRBV7-2
TGTGCCAGCAGCTTAGAGGACAGGGTGTACAATGAGCAGTTCTTC,CASSLEDRVYNEQFF,many,TRBJ2-1,TRBD1,TRBV7-2
TGTGCCAGCAGCTCGTCCCGACAGGACCTAAAGGAGACCCAGTACTTC,CASSSSRQDLKETQYF,many,TRBJ2-5,NA,TRBV5-4
TGCAGTGGGCGGGAGGCGAACACCGGGGAGCTGTTTTTT,CSGREANTGELFF,many,TRBJ2-2,TRBD2,TRBV20-1
TGTGCCAGCAGCTTTAATCCGGGTTTGAGAGAGACCCAGTACTTC,CASSFNPGLRETQYF,NA,TRBJ2-5,NA,TRBV7-2
TGTGCCAGCAGTGACCCTCCGGGACTAGCGGGAGGGCCTAGTGGGGCCACAGATACGCAGTATTTT,CASSDPPGLAGGPSGATDTQYF,many,TRBJ2-3,TRBD2,TRBV6-4
TGCAGTGCCAGTGGAGGCAATGAGCAGTTCTTC,CSASGGNEQFF,medium-sized,TRBJ2-1,NA,TRBV20-1
TGTGCCAGCATACCCGGGACAGGGGGCTACGAGCAGTACTTC,CASIPGTGGYEQYF,few,TRBJ2-7,TRBD1,TRBV6-6
TGTGCCAGCAGCTTAGCGTGGGGGAACACTGAAGCTTTCTTT,CASSLAWGNTEAFF,many,TRBJ1-1,NA,TRBV7-2
TGTGCCAGCAGCTACGGACGGAACACTGAAGCTTTCTTT,CASSYGRNTEAFF,many,TRBJ1-1,NA,TRBV7-6
TGTGCCAGCAGCCCCCTCCCGGGCAACTACAATGAGCAGTTCTTC,CASSPLPGNYNEQFF,NA,TRBJ2-1,NA,TRBV11-3
TGTGCCAGCTCCGGGGACAGGGGGTTATACATTCAGTACTTC,CASSGDRGLYIQYF,many,TRBJ2-4,TRBD1,TRBV12-3/TRBV12-4
TGTGCCAGTACCCCTATCCCGGGACTTCGCTCCTACAATGAGCAGTTCTTC,CASTPIPGLRSYNEQFF,many,TRBJ2-1,NA,TRBV19
TGCGCCAGCAGCCCCCAGGGCGGGGAATGGGATACGCAGTATTTT,CASSPQGGEWDTQYF,many,TRBJ2-3,NA,TRBV4-3
TGTGCCACCAGTGACACAGACGGCTACCAAGAGACCCAGTACTTC,CATSDTDGYQETQYF,many,TRBJ2-5,NA,TRBV24-1
TGTGCCAGCAGTGAATCGGGACAAGTTAATGAAAAACTGTTTTTT,CASSESGQVNEKLFF,many,TRBJ1-4,NA,TRBV2
TGTGCCAGCAGTGAACGCAGGTCTGGGGCCAACGTCCTGACTTTC,CASSERRSGANVLTF,many,TRBJ2-6,NA,TRBV6-1
TGTGCCAGCAGTTTCCCCAAGCGGGGGGCCCACACCGGGGAGCTGTTTTTT,CASSFPKRGAHTGELFF,few,TRBJ2-2,TRBD2,TRBV6-2/TRBV6-3
TGTGCCAGCAGTTCACGGACAAGGGGAATCAATGAGCAGTTCTTC,CASSSRTRGINEQFF,NA,TRBJ2-1,NA,TRBV12-3/TRBV12-4
TGTGCCAGCAGCTTAGTGCTGGGCGCTGAAGCTTTCTTT,CASSLVLGAEAFF,many,TRBJ1-1,NA,TRBV7-2
TGCGCCAGCAGCCCCGGACAGGCTACCGGAAACACCATATATTTT,CASSPGQATGNTIYF,many,TRBJ1-3,TRBD1,TRBV5-1
TGTGCCAGTAGTATCGGTCGGACCTTAAATCCCGACACCTTC,CASSIGRTLNPDTF,many,TRBJ1-2,NA,TRBV19
TGTGCCATCAGTGAGAGACCCCCCTACGAGCAGTACTTC,CAISERPPYEQYF,many,TRBJ2-7,NA,TRBV10-3